A single T cell receptor beta chain is shown here with its context. Germline values: CDR1 ENHRY, CDR2 SYGVKD. The V segment lost 2 bases and the J segment 1 base; nucleotides outside the gene matches: 11. The CDR3 is 19 residues long. The authors' processing: Amplification from reference gene primers served as the basis for estimated nucleated cell counts. Assay used: immunoSEQ multiplex PCR; TCRdb lists only in-frame clones, some missing. That table is the source of V, J and clone size, and D and trimming were worked out from the DNA. Among approximately 170,000 clones listed, around four fifths were seen once. This entry comes from a study of blood T cell repertoires in COVID-19. About the research overall: T cells, B-cell-depleted T cells, or PBMCs provided the cDNA or gDNA that served as material.

Recovered Cohort 3 donors showed two negative PCRs, clearance, or symptom resolution. The V call is TRBV10-3, the J call TRBJ2-6, with TRBD1 matching over 7 bases. The sequenced material came from PBMCs or T cells enriched from blood (not recorded which). This receptor was taken from a woman aged 45-65 years who had recovered from COVID-19. CDR3 region: CAISELLGGSGSGANVLTF. CDR3 DNA: TGTGCCATCAGTGAGCTCTTAGGGGGCAGTGGATCTGGGGCCAACGTCCTGACTTTC.